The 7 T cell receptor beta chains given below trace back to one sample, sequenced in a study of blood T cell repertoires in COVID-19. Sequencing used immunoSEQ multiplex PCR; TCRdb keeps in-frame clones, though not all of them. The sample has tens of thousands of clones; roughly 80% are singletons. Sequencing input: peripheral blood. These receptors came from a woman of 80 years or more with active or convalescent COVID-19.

CDR3 nucleotide sequence: TGTGCCAGCAGTGTTTGGGGGCTTGATACGCAGTATTTT. Its protein is CASSVWGLDTQYF. The chain links TRBV2 to TRBJ2-3; D is perhaps TRBD1 (6 bases). V was cut by 4 bases and J by 6 bases, with 11 bases left in between. The CDR3 covers 13 residues. CDR1 and CDR2 from the germline V gene are SNHLY and FYNNEI.

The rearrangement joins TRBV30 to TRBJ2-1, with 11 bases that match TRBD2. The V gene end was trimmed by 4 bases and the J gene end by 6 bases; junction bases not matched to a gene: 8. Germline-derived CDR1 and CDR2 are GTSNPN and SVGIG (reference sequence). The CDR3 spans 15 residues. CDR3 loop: CAWTALTSGGNEQFF. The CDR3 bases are TGTGCCTGGACCGCCTTAACTAGCGGGGGCAATGAGCAGTTCTTC. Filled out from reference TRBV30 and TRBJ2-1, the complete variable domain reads SQTIHQWPATLVQPVGSPLSLECTVEGTSNPNLYWYRQAAGRGLQLLFYSVGIGQISSEVPQNLSASRPQDRQFILSSKKLLLSDSGFYLCAWTALTSGGNEQFFGPGTRLTVL.

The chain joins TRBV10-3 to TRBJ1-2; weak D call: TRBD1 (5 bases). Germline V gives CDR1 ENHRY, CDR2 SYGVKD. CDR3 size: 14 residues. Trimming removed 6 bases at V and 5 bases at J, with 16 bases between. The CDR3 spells CAISRSSSGYGYTF. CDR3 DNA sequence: TGTGCCATCAGCCGATCATCATCAGGGTATGGCTACACCTTC.

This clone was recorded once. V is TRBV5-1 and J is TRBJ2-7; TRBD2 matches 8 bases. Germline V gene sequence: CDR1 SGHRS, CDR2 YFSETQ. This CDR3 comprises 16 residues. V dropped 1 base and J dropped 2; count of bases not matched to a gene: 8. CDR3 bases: TGCGCCAGCAGCTTGAGTTTGGCGGGGGGAGCCTACGAGCAGTACTTC. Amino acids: CASSLSLAGGAYEQYF.

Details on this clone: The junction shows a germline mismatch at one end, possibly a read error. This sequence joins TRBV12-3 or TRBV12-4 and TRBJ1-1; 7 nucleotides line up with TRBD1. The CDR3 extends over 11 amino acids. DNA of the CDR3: TGTGCCAGCAGAGGGGGCACTGAGGCTTTCTTT. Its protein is CASRGGTEAFF.

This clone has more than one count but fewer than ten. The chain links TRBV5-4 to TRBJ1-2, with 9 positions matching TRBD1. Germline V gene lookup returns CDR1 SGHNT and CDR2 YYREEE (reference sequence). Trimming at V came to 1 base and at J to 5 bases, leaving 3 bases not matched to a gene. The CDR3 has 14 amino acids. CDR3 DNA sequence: TGTGCCAGCAGCTTGAGCGGGACAGGGTATGGCTACACCTTC. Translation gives CASSLSGTGYGYTF.

The CDR3 here is CASSLRQGDTGELFF. The CDR3 coding sequence is TGTGCCAGCTCACTTCGACAGGGGGACACCGGGGAGCTGTTTTTT. The V call is TRBV18, the J call TRBJ2-2, with TRBD1 matching over 9 bases. J lost 3 bases, V lost 4 bases, and 3 bases had no gene match. This CDR3 is 15 amino acids long. In germline, CDR1 is KGHSH, CDR2 LQKENI.